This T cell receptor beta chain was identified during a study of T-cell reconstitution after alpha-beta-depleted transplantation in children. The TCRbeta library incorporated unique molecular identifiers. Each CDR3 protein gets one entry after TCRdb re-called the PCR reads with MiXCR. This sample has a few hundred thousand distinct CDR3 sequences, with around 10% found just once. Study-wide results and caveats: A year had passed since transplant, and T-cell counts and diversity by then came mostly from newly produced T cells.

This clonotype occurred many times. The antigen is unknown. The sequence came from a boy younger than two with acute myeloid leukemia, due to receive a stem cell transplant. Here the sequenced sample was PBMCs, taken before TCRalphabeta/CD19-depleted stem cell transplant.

The CDR3 DNA reads TGCAGCGTTCTCGGGACAGGGGGAAAGAGACTGTTTTTT. Its protein is CSVLGTGGKRLFF. The chain is built from TRBV29-1 and TRBJ1-4; 11 bases line up with TRBD1. CDR1 and CDR2 from the germline V gene are SQVTM and ANQGSEA. The ends lost 5 bases at V and 13 bases at J; junction bases unmatched: 9. The CDR3 runs 13 residues.